A selection of T cell receptor beta chains follows, all from one sample in a study of siplizumab effects on memory and regulatory T cells. Measured with immunoSEQ multiplex PCR; TCRdb has only the in-frame clones, and not every one. Here the sample spans around 110,000 clones, roughly 94% being singletons. Sequencing was performed on non-Treg CD4+ T cells sorted from blood. The receptors originated from a human donor in good health. CDR3s include the opening cysteine and the closing phenylalanine or tryptophan. D genes are given only for firm matches. Clone size is not always given. Where it is, it says once, few, many or a class for expanded clones.

j_gene: TRBJ1-6; abundance: .; d_gene: .; v_gene: TRBV19; CDR3aa: CASSNPPAGNSPLHF; CDR3nt: TGTGCCAGTAGTAACCCTCCGGCTGGGAATTCACCCCTCCACTTT
j_gene: TRBJ2-1; abundance: .; d_gene: TRBD2; v_gene: TRBV4-2; CDR3aa: CASSQVGGRGSYNEQFF; CDR3nt: TGTGCCAGCAGCCAAGTAGGAGGGCGGGGGTCCTACAATGAGCAGTTCTTC
j_gene: TRBJ2-1; abundance: .; d_gene: TRBD2; v_gene: TRBV7-9; CDR3aa: CASSRGDYSYNEQFF; CDR3nt: TGTGCCAGCAGCAGAGGGGACTACTCCTACAATGAGCAGTTCTTC
j_gene: TRBJ2-2; abundance: .; d_gene: TRBD2; v_gene: TRBV10-2; CDR3aa: CASSESPSGRELFF; CDR3nt: TGCGCCAGCAGTGAGTCGCCTAGCGGGAGGGAGCTGTTTTTT
j_gene: TRBJ1-1; abundance: once; d_gene: TRBD1; v_gene: TRBV25-1; CDR3aa: CASSESGQGNTEAFF; CDR3nt: TGTGCCAGCAGTGAGTCGGGACAGGGAAACACTGAAGCTTTCTTT
j_gene: TRBJ1-1; abundance: .; d_gene: .; v_gene: TRBV18; CDR3aa: CASSPLYTGRDTEAFF; CDR3nt: TGTGCCAGCTCACCCCTCTATACAGGGAGGGACACTGAAGCTTTCTTT
j_gene: TRBJ1-4; abundance: .; d_gene: .; v_gene: TRBV18; CDR3aa: CASSPLRQDGQANEKLFF; CDR3nt: TGTGCCAGCTCACCACTACGGCAGGACGGGCAGGCTAATGAAAAACTGTTTTTT
j_gene: TRBJ2-1; abundance: .; d_gene: .; v_gene: TRBV6-5; CDR3aa: CASSYSYTLMDNEQFF; CDR3nt: TGTGCCAGCAGTTACTCGTACACCTTAATGGACAATGAGCAGTTCTTC
j_gene: TRBJ1-6; abundance: .; d_gene: .; v_gene: TRBV7-2; CDR3aa: CASSLVGTQKEPLHF; CDR3nt: TGTGCCAGCAGCTTAGTCGGGACCCAGAAGGAGCCCCTCCACTTT
j_gene: TRBJ2-3; abundance: .; d_gene: TRBD1; v_gene: TRBV5-6; CDR3aa: CASSLVWDRGSDTQYF; CDR3nt: TGTGCCAGCAGCTTGGTTTGGGACAGGGGATCAGATACGCAGTATTTT
j_gene: TRBJ2-1; abundance: .; d_gene: .; v_gene: TRBV6-5; CDR3aa: CASSLGSGGENEQFF; CDR3nt: TGTGCCAGCAGTCTCGGGAGTGGGGGAGAGAATGAGCAGTTCTTC
j_gene: TRBJ2-5; abundance: .; d_gene: TRBD2; v_gene: TRBV4-1; CDR3aa: CASSQGAGGHQETQYF; CDR3nt: TGCGCCAGCAGCCAAGGAGCGGGAGGCCACCAAGAGACCCAGTACTTC
j_gene: TRBJ2-7; abundance: .; d_gene: .; v_gene: TRBV12-5; CDR3aa: CASGLGDFPSYEQYF; CDR3nt: TGTGCTAGTGGTTTGGGTGACTTCCCTTCCTACGAGCAGTACTTC
j_gene: TRBJ1-2; abundance: once; d_gene: .; v_gene: TRBV11-2; CDR3aa: CASSPQGGYWYGYTF; CDR3nt: TGTGCCAGCAGCCCACAGGGAGGGTATTGGTATGGCTACACCTTC
j_gene: TRBJ1-2; abundance: once; d_gene: .; v_gene: TRBV6-5; CDR3aa: CASSDYGQNYGYTF; CDR3nt: TGTGCCAGCAGTGATTATGGACAGAACTATGGCTACACCTTC
j_gene: TRBJ1-5; abundance: .; d_gene: .; v_gene: TRBV7-2; CDR3aa: CASSLAWNSNQPQHF; CDR3nt: TGTGCCAGCAGCTTAGCCTGGAATAGCAATCAGCCCCAGCATTTT
j_gene: TRBJ2-7; abundance: .; d_gene: .; v_gene: TRBV28; CDR3aa: CASSFPGVGYEQYF; CDR3nt: TGTGCCAGCAGTTTCCCAGGGGTTGGCTACGAGCAGTACTTC
j_gene: TRBJ2-5; abundance: .; d_gene: .; v_gene: TRBV5-1; CDR3aa: CAPEGEMYQETQYF; CDR3nt: TGCGCCCCCGAGGGGGAGATGTACCAAGAGACCCAGTACTTC
j_gene: TRBJ2-2; abundance: .; d_gene: TRBD1; v_gene: TRBV29-1; CDR3aa: CSADRGNTGELFF; CDR3nt: TGCAGCGCCGACAGGGGGAACACCGGGGAGCTGTTTTTT
j_gene: TRBJ1-1; abundance: .; d_gene: TRBD1; v_gene: TRBV7-2; CDR3aa: CASSARQGRNEAFF; CDR3nt: TGTGCCAGCAGCGCCCGACAGGGGAGGAATGAAGCTTTCTTT
j_gene: TRBJ1-2; abundance: .; d_gene: TRBD1; v_gene: TRBV25-1; CDR3aa: CASSEYIRGTGGNGYTF; CDR3nt: TGTGCCAGCAGTGAATATATAAGGGGGACAGGGGGCAATGGCTACACCTTC
j_gene: TRBJ1-6; abundance: .; d_gene: .; v_gene: TRBV5-4; CDR3aa: CASSLGVSRNSPLHF; CDR3nt: TGTGCCAGCAGCTTGGGGGTTAGCAGGAATTCACCCCTCCACTTT
j_gene: TRBJ2-5; abundance: .; d_gene: .; v_gene: TRBV5-1; CDR3aa: CASSFNSEETQYF; CDR3nt: TGCGCCAGCAGCTTTAATAGCGAAGAGACCCAGTACTTC
j_gene: TRBJ2-3; abundance: .; d_gene: .; v_gene: TRBV28; CDR3aa: CASSLVGATSTDTQYF; CDR3nt: TGTGCCAGCAGTTTAGTCGGGGCTACTAGCACAGATACGCAGTATTTT
j_gene: TRBJ1-2; abundance: few; d_gene: .; v_gene: TRBV5-6; CDR3aa: CASSLQRYGAYGYTF; CDR3nt: TGTGCCAGCAGCTTGCAGCGTTACGGTGCCTATGGCTACACCTTC
j_gene: TRBJ2-2; abundance: .; d_gene: .; v_gene: TRBV11-3; CDR3aa: CASSWVSSTGELFF; CDR3nt: TGTGCCAGCAGCTGGGTCTCGAGTACCGGGGAGCTGTTTTTT
j_gene: TRBJ2-5; abundance: .; d_gene: .; v_gene: TRBV5-1; CDR3aa: CASSFGGLGETQYF; CDR3nt: TGCGCCAGCAGCTTTGGGGGGCTAGGGGAGACCCAGTACTTC
j_gene: TRBJ1-1; abundance: .; d_gene: TRBD1; v_gene: TRBV7-9; CDR3aa: CASSSRQGQDTEAFF; CDR3nt: TGTGCCAGCAGCTCCAGACAGGGGCAGGACACTGAAGCTTTCTTT
j_gene: TRBJ1-2; abundance: .; d_gene: .; v_gene: TRBV7-2; CDR3aa: CASSLGPGGSYGYTF; CDR3nt: TGTGCCAGCAGCTTGGGGCCGGGCGGGAGCTATGGCTACACCTTC
j_gene: TRBJ2-2; abundance: .; d_gene: TRBD1; v_gene: TRBV29-1; CDR3aa: CSATGQGAAGELFF; CDR3nt: TGCAGCGCTACGGGACAGGGGGCCGCCGGGGAGCTGTTTTTT
j_gene: TRBJ2-1; abundance: .; d_gene: TRBD2; v_gene: TRBV6-4; CDR3aa: CASSDRLAGSFDEQFF; CDR3nt: TGTGCCAGCAGTGACAGGCTAGCGGGAAGTTTTGATGAGCAGTTCTTC
j_gene: TRBJ2-7; abundance: once; d_gene: TRBD2; v_gene: TRBV6-1; CDR3aa: CASIGLAGTYEQYF; CDR3nt: TGTGCCAGCATCGGACTAGCGGGGACCTACGAGCAGTACTTC
j_gene: TRBJ1-3; abundance: .; d_gene: .; v_gene: TRBV9; CDR3aa: CASSPQGRNTIYF; CDR3nt: TGTGCCAGCAGCCCGCAGGGACGAAACACCATATATTTT
j_gene: TRBJ1-3; abundance: .; d_gene: TRBD1; v_gene: TRBV6-5; CDR3aa: CASSYTTGGTGNTIYF; CDR3nt: TGTGCCAGCAGTTATACGACAGGGGGAACTGGAAACACCATATATTTT
j_gene: TRBJ1-2; abundance: few; d_gene: .; v_gene: TRBV30; CDR3aa: CAWSVAGAYGYTF; CDR3nt: TGTGCCTGGAGTGTAGCCGGAGCCTATGGCTACACCTTC
j_gene: TRBJ1-2; abundance: once; d_gene: .; v_gene: TRBV7-9; CDR3aa: CASSFRGEGGGYTF; CDR3nt: TGTGCCAGCAGCTTCCGAGGCGAGGGTGGTGGCTACACCTTC
j_gene: TRBJ2-2; abundance: .; d_gene: .; v_gene: TRBV6-1; CDR3aa: CASVRTANTGELFF; CDR3nt: TGTGCCAGCGTCCGGACGGCGAACACCGGGGAGCTGTTTTTT
j_gene: TRBJ1-3; abundance: .; d_gene: .; v_gene: TRBV2; CDR3aa: CASSVLQGPGNTIYF; CDR3nt: TGTGCCAGCAGTGTCCTACAGGGCCCCGGAAACACCATATATTTT
j_gene: TRBJ1-2; abundance: .; d_gene: .; v_gene: TRBV5-1; CDR3aa: CASSYQNTNYGYTF; CDR3nt: TGCGCCAGCAGCTACCAGAACACTAACTATGGCTACACCTTC